This is a list of T cell receptor beta chains from one sample in a study of shared clonotypes between healthy human individuals. The protocol was immunoSEQ multiplex PCR, while the TCRdb copy is restricted to in-frame clones and leaves out a portion. The table includes roughly 2.1 million clones, approximately 94% detected once. The sequenced sample was naive CD8+ T cells from PBMCs. The origin of the receptors is a man between 18 and 29 years old in good health. Some clones in this sample may be carry-over from other donors' samples. Both conserved end residues are part of each CDR3. The order of the fields is V gene, D gene, clone size, J gene, CDR3 DNA, CDR3 protein. A D gene is named only where the DNA matches it firmly. Size is omitted from some rows. Given values are once, few, many or a class for expanded clones.

v_call: TRBV29-1
d_call: NA
clone_size: NA
j_call: TRBJ2-1
cdr3_nt: TGCAGCGTCAGCAGCGGACAATACAATGAGCAGTTCTTC
cdr3_aa: CSVSSGQYNEQFF

v_call: TRBV28
d_call: TRBD1
clone_size: NA
j_call: TRBJ2-2
cdr3_nt: TGTGCCAGCAGTTGGGGACAGGGGTTGAGCGCCAACACCGGGGAGCTGTTTTTT
cdr3_aa: CASSWGQGLSANTGELFF

v_call: TRBV28
d_call: TRBD2
clone_size: NA
j_call: TRBJ2-5
cdr3_nt: TGTGCCAGCAGTTCCTTATACCTGACTAGCGGGAGAGAACAAGAGACCCAGTACTTC
cdr3_aa: CASSSLYLTSGREQETQYF

v_call: TRBV27
d_call: TRBD2
clone_size: NA
j_call: TRBJ2-7
cdr3_nt: TGTGCCAGCAGTTGGGCCCCCGGGGGGGGACGGGGCGAGCAGTACTTC
cdr3_aa: CASSWAPGGGRGEQYF

v_call: TRBV7-2
d_call: TRBD1
clone_size: NA
j_call: TRBJ1-4
cdr3_nt: TGTGCCAGCAGCTTAGAAGAGACAGGGGGTTTTGAAAAACTGTTTTTT
cdr3_aa: CASSLEETGGFEKLFF

v_call: TRBV27
d_call: TRBD2
clone_size: NA
j_call: TRBJ2-1
cdr3_nt: TGTGCCAGCGGACTCCGGACTAGCGGGCAGTTCTTC
cdr3_aa: CASGLRTSGQFF

v_call: TRBV4-3
d_call: TRBD2
clone_size: NA
j_call: TRBJ2-7
cdr3_nt: TGCGCCAGCAGCCTCGGAAGCGGGAGGGCTTACGAGCAGTACTTC
cdr3_aa: CASSLGSGRAYEQYF

v_call: TRBV5-4
d_call: NA
clone_size: NA
j_call: TRBJ2-1
cdr3_nt: TGTGCCAGCAGTCCTCGGGAGCTCTCCTACAATGAGCAGTTCTTC
cdr3_aa: CASSPRELSYNEQFF

v_call: TRBV5-5
d_call: NA
clone_size: NA
j_call: TRBJ1-1
cdr3_nt: TGTGCCAGCAGCTTCTCGGGACAGAACACTGAAGCTTTCTTT
cdr3_aa: CASSFSGQNTEAFF

v_call: TRBV6-6
d_call: NA
clone_size: NA
j_call: TRBJ2-7
cdr3_nt: TGTGCCAGCAGTTACTCCCAAGGGAGCGCCTACGAGCAGTACTTC
cdr3_aa: CASSYSQGSAYEQYF

v_call: TRBV4-1
d_call: NA
clone_size: NA
j_call: TRBJ2-1
cdr3_nt: TGCGCCAGCAGCCGGACCCTAAACAATGAGCAGTTCTTC
cdr3_aa: CASSRTLNNEQFF

v_call: TRBV28
d_call: NA
clone_size: NA
j_call: TRBJ2-7
cdr3_nt: TGTGCCAGCAGCCCCGTCGGGCAGCACTACGAGCAGTACTTC
cdr3_aa: CASSPVGQHYEQYF

v_call: TRBV4-3
d_call: TRBD1
clone_size: once
j_call: TRBJ1-3
cdr3_nt: TGCGCCAGCAGCCAAGGTACAGGGACAGCCTCTGGAAACACCATATATTTT
cdr3_aa: CASSQGTGTASGNTIYF

v_call: TRBV7-9
d_call: TRBD1
clone_size: NA
j_call: TRBJ1-1
cdr3_nt: TGTGCCAGCAAGGACAGGGTATCCATGAACACTGAAGCTTTCTTT
cdr3_aa: CASKDRVSMNTEAFF

v_call: TRBV6-6
d_call: NA
clone_size: NA
j_call: TRBJ1-1
cdr3_nt: TGTGCCAGCAGTTACTCATTTTCGGGGTACACTGAAGCTTTCTTT
cdr3_aa: CASSYSFSGYTEAFF

v_call: TRBV4-1
d_call: NA
clone_size: NA
j_call: TRBJ2-7
cdr3_nt: TGCGCCAGCAGCCCGGGCCCGGGGGGCAGCGGGCAGTACTTC
cdr3_aa: CASSPGPGGSGQYF

v_call: TRBV19
d_call: TRBD2
clone_size: NA
j_call: TRBJ2-1
cdr3_nt: TGTGCCAGTCAAGGACCTAGCGGGATATACAATGAGCAGTTCTTC
cdr3_aa: CASQGPSGIYNEQFF

v_call: TRBV4-1
d_call: NA
clone_size: NA
j_call: TRBJ2-1
cdr3_nt: TGCGCCAGCAGCCCGGGACCGGGATGGAATGAGCAGTTCTTC
cdr3_aa: CASSPGPGWNEQFF

v_call: TRBV11-2
d_call: NA
clone_size: few
j_call: TRBJ2-7
cdr3_nt: TGTGCCAGCGGGCACTACGAGCAGTACTTC
cdr3_aa: CASGHYEQYF

v_call: TRBV2
d_call: TRBD1
clone_size: NA
j_call: TRBJ2-7
cdr3_nt: TGTGCCAGCAGTGAGATCGGACAGGCCTACGAGCAGTACTTC
cdr3_aa: CASSEIGQAYEQYF

v_call: TRBV5-6
d_call: NA
clone_size: NA
j_call: TRBJ1-4
cdr3_nt: TGTGCCAGCAGCCTGGGGGTTAATGAAAAACTGTTTTTT
cdr3_aa: CASSLGVNEKLFF

v_call: TRBV19
d_call: TRBD1
clone_size: NA
j_call: TRBJ2-7
cdr3_nt: TGTGCCAGTAGCAGAGGGACAGGGGGAGGCCACGAGCAGTACTTC
cdr3_aa: CASSRGTGGGHEQYF

v_call: TRBV7-9
d_call: NA
clone_size: NA
j_call: TRBJ2-7
cdr3_nt: TGTGCCAGCAGCTTAGGGACTAGGACAGACAATTACGAGCAGTACTTC
cdr3_aa: CASSLGTRTDNYEQYF

v_call: TRBV27
d_call: NA
clone_size: NA
j_call: TRBJ2-1
cdr3_nt: TGTGCCAGCAAACAACTAGGGCTAGCGTTCCATGAGCAGTTCTTC
cdr3_aa: CASKQLGLAFHEQFF

v_call: TRBV19
d_call: TRBD2
clone_size: NA
j_call: TRBJ2-7
cdr3_nt: TGTGCCAGTTCCCCGGGGGGATTGGGGGAGCAGTACTTC
cdr3_aa: CASSPGGLGEQYF

v_call: TRBV9
d_call: NA
clone_size: NA
j_call: TRBJ1-1
cdr3_nt: TGTGCCAGCAGCGTCGGGACCTACACTGAAGCTTTCTTT
cdr3_aa: CASSVGTYTEAFF

v_call: TRBV10-3
d_call: NA
clone_size: once
j_call: TRBJ1-2
cdr3_nt: TGTGCCATCAGTGATTCCCCCAGGGACTATGGCTACACCTTC
cdr3_aa: CAISDSPRDYGYTF

v_call: TRBV4-3
d_call: NA
clone_size: NA
j_call: TRBJ2-7
cdr3_nt: TGCGCCAGCAGCCAAGTCTGGGCTACTTCCTACGAGCAGTACTTC
cdr3_aa: CASSQVWATSYEQYF

v_call: TRBV29-1
d_call: NA
clone_size: NA
j_call: TRBJ2-1
cdr3_nt: TGCAGCGTTGTTGCCAGAACCTACAATGAGCAGTTCTTC
cdr3_aa: CSVVARTYNEQFF